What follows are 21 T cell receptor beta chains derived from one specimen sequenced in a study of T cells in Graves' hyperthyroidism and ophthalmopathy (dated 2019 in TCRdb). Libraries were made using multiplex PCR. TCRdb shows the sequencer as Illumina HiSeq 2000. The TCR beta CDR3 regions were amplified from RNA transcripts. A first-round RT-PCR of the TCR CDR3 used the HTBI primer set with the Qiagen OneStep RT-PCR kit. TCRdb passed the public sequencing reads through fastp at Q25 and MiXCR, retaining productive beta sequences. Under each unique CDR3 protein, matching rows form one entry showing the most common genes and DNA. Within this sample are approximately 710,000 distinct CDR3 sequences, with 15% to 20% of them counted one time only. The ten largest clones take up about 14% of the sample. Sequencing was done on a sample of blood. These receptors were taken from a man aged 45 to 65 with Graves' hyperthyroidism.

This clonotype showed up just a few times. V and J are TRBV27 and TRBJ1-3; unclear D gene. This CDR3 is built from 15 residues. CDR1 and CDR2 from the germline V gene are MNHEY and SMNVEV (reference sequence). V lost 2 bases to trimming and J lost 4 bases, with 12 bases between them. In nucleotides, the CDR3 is TGTGCCAGCAGTTTACGAGGGTTGGGAGGAAACACCATATATTTT. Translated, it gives CASSLRGLGGNTIYF.

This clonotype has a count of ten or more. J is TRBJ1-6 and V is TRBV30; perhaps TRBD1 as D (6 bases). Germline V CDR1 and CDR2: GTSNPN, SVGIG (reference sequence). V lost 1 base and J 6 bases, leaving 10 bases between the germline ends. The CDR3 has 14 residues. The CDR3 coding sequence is TGTGCCTGGAGTGAAGGGACATTTAATTCACCCCTCCACTTT. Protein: CAWSEGTFNSPLHF. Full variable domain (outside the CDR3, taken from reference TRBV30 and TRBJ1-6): SQTIHQWPATLVQPVGSPLSLECTVEGTSNPNLYWYRQAAGRGLQLLFYSVGIGQISSEVPQNLSASRPQDRQFILSSKKLLLSDSGFYLCAWSEGTFNSPLHFGNGTRLTVT.

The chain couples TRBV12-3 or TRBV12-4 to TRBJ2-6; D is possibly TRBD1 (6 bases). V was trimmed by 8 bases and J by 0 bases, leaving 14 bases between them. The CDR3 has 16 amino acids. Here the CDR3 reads CASGVRGGSGANVLTF. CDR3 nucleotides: TGTGCCAGCGGGGTGAGAGGGGGCTCTGGGGCCAACGTCCTGACTTTC.

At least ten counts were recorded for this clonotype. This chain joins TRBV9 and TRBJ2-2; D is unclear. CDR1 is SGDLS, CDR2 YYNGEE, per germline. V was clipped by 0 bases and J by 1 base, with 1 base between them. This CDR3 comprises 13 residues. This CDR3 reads CASSVGNTGELFF. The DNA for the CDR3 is TGTGCCAGCAGCGTAGGGAACACCGGGGAGCTGTTTTTT.

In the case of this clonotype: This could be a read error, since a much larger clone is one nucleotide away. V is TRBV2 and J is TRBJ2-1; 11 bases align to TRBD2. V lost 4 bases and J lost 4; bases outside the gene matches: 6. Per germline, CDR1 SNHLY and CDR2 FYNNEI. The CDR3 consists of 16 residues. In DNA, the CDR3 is TGTGCCAGCAGTGCCCCCGGGACTAGCGGATACAATGAGCAGTTCTTC. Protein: CASSAPGTSGYNEQFF.

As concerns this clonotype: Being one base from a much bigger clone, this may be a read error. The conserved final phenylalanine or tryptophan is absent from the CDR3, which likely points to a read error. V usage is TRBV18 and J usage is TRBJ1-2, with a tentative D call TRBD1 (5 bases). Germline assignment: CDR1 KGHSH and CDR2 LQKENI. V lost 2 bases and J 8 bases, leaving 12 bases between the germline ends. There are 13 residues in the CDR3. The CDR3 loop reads CASSPKGRRGYTL. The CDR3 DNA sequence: TGTGCCAGCTCACCAAAGGGACGGAGAGGCTACACCCTC.

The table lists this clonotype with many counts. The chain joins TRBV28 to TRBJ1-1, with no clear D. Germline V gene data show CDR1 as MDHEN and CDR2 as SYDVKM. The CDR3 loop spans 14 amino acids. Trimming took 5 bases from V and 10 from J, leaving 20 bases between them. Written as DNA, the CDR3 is TGTGCCAGCAGTCGCAAGGGCCGCCTAGAAGGAGCTTTCTTT. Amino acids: CASSRKGRLEGAFF.

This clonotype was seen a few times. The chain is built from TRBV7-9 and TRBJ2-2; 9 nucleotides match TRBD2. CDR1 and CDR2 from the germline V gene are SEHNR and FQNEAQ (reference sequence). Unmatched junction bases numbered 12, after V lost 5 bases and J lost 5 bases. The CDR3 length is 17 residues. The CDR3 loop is CASSARASGKGTGELFF. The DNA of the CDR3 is TGTGCCAGCAGCGCGAGGGCTAGCGGGAAAGGAACCGGGGAGCTGTTTTTT.

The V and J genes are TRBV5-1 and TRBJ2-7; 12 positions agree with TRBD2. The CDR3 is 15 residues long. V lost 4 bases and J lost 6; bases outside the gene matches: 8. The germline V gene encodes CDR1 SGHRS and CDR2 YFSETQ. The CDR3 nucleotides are TGCGCCAGCAGCCGAAGACTAGCGGGAGAGGCCGAGCAGTACTTC. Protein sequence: CASSRRLAGEAEQYF.

As DNA, the CDR3 is TGTGCCAGCAGTGACCCGGGACTCCAGGGGTATGAGCAGTTCTTC. It translates to CASSDPGLQGYEQFF. J is TRBJ2-1 and V is TRBV25-1; perhaps D is TRBD1 or TRBD2 (6 bases each). Germline CDR1 is MGHDK and CDR2 is SYGVNS. The CDR3 spans 15 residues. Trimming shortened V by 3 bases and J by 8 bases, and 17 bases separated the two germline ends.

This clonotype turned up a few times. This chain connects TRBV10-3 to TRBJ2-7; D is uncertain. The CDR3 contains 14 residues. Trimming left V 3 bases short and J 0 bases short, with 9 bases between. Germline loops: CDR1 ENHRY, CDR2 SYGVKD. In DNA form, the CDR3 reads TGTGCCATCAGTGACGGCGGACCCTCCTACGAGCAGTACTTC. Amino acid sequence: CAISDGGPSYEQYF.

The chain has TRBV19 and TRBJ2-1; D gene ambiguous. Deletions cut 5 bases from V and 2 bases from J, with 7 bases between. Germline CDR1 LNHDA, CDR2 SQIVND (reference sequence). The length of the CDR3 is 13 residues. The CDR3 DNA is TGTGCCAGTAGTTCCTACACCTACAATGAGCAGTTCTTC. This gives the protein CASSSYTYNEQFF.

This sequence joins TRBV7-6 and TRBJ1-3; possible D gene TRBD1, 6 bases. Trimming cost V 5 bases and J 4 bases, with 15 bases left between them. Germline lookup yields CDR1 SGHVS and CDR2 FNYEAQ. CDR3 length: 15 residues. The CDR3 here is CASSLDTGIGNTIYF. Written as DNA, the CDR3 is TGTGCCAGCAGCCTGGACACAGGGATAGGAAACACCATATATTTT.

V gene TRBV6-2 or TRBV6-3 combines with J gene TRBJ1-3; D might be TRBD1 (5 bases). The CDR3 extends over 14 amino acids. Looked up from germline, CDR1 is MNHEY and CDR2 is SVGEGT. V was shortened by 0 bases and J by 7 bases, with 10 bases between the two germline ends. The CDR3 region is CASSYSDGGNTIYF. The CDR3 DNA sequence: TGTGCCAGCAGTTACTCGGACGGGGGGAACACCATATATTTT.

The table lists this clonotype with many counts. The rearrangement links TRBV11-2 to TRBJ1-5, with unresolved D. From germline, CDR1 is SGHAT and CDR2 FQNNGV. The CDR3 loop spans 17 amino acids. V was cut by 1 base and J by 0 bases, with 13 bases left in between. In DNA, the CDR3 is TGTGCCAGCAGCTTAGGGAGTGGGTCTTATAGCAATCAGCCCCAGCATTTT. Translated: CASSLGSGSYSNQPQHF.

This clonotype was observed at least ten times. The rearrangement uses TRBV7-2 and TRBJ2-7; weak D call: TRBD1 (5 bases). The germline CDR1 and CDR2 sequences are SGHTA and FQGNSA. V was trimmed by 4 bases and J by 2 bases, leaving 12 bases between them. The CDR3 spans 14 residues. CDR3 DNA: TGTGCCAGCAGCTCGGACCAGGGCGCCTACGAGCAGTACTTC. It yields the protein CASSSDQGAYEQYF.

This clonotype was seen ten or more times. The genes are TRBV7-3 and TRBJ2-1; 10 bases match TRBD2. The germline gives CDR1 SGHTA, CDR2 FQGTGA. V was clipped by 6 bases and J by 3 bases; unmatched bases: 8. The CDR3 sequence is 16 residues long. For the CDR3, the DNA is TGTGCCAGCAGTCCTGGTAGCGGGAGGTTCTACAATGAGCAGTTCTTC. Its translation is CASSPGSGRFYNEQFF.

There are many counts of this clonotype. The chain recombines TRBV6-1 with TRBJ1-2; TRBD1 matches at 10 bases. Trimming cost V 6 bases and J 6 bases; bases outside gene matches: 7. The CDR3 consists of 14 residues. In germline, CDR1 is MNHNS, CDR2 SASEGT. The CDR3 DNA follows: TGTGCCAGCAGGATTCCCGGGACAGGGGATGGCTACACCTTC. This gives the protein CASRIPGTGDGYTF.

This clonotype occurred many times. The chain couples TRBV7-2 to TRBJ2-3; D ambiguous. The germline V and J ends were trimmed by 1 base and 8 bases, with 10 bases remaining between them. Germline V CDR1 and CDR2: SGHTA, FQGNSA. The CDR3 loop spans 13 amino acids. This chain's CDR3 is CASSLEEAITQYF. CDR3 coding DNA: TGTGCCAGCAGCTTAGAAGAGGCCATTACGCAGTATTTT.

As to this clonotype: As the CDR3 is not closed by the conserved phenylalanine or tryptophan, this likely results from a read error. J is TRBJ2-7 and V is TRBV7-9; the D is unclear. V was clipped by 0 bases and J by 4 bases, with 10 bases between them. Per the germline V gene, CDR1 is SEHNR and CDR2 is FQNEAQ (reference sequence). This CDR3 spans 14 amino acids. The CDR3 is CASSLALAVYEQYL. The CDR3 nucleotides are TGTGCCAGCAGCTTAGCCCTTGCCGTATACGAGCAGTACTTA.

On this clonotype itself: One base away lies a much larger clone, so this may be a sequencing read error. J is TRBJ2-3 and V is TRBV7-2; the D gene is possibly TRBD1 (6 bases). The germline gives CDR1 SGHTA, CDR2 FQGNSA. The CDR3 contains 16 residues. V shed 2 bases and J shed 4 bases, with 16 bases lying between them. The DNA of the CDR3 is TGTGCCAGCAGCTTACTTAGCCAGGGGACGGCAGATACGCAGTATTTT. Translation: CASSLLSQGTADTQYF.